The 3 T cell receptor beta chains presented below share a single source sample, sequenced in a study of blood T cells in healthy people across ages. The second PCR ran roughly 6 to 11 cycles with a sample-barcoded 5' primer and J-beta primers. TCRdb analysed the 5' RACE reads with MiXCR anew, one entry per CDR3 protein. The table lists approximately 600,000 distinct CDR3 sequences, 58% of them singletons. Source material: blood. All receptors derive from a man aged 55 to 69 in good health.

The rearrangement joins TRBV28 to TRBJ2-5; TRBD2 matches 12 bases. Trimming removed 5 bases from V and 2 bases from J; junction bases left unmatched: 9. The germline gives CDR1 MDHEN, CDR2 SYDVKM. This CDR3 comprises 17 residues. CDR3 region: CASSRHKTSGGQETQYF. Here the CDR3 DNA reads TGTGCCAGCAGTCGTCATAAGACTAGCGGGGGACAAGAGACCCAGTACTTC.

The chain uses TRBV20-1 and TRBJ1-1; 7 nucleotides agree with TRBD1. The germline CDR1 and CDR2 sequences are DFQATT and SNEGSKA (reference sequence). The CDR3 totals 13 residues. Losses at the gene ends were 2 bases for V and 3 bases for J; bases not matched to a gene: 3. The DNA of the CDR3 is TGCAGTGCTAGATATGGGACAGACACTGAAGCTTTCTTT. As protein: CSARYGTDTEAFF.

V gene TRBV20-1 combines with J gene TRBJ2-1, with TRBD2 identical over 9 bases. The CDR3 runs to 15 residues. From germline, CDR1 is DFQATT and CDR2 SNEGSKA (reference sequence). V lost 6 bases, J lost 4 bases, and 10 bases stayed unmatched. The CDR3 protein is CSAEELAGLYNEQFF. The CDR3 bases are TGCAGTGCCGAAGAACTAGCGGGCCTGTACAATGAGCAGTTCTTC.